These 21 T cell receptor beta chains were sequenced from one sample in a study of cytomegalovirus exposure and HLA in healthy donors. PCR used 60 Vbeta primers and 13 Jbeta primers. TCRdb keeps only in-frame clones here, not all; method: immunoSEQ multiplex PCR. The sample lists 150,000 to 180,000 clones, approximately 80% occurring once. What was sequenced was PBMCs. The receptor source for this set is a woman aged 40 to 50 in good health and CMV-seropositive.

CDR3 amino acids: CASSSPTSYNEQFF. The CDR3 DNA sequence: TGTGCCAGCAGTTCCCCGACTAGCTACAATGAGCAGTTCTTC. V gene TRBV6-6 combines with J gene TRBJ2-1, with TRBD2 as a possible D gene (6 bases). The V end was cut by 4 bases, the J end by 3 bases, with 10 bases between. Germline CDR1 MNHNY, CDR2 SVGAGI (reference sequence). The length of the CDR3 is 14 residues.

The V and J genes are TRBV2 and TRBJ1-1; a weak D match, TRBD1 (5 bases). The ends were cut back, 6 bases at V and 0 bases at J, with 20 bases in the middle. CDR1 is SNHLY and CDR2 is FYNNEI in the germline V gene. The CDR3 length is 17 residues. CDR3 amino acids: CASRSRGARVVNTEAFF. The CDR3 DNA reads TGTGCCAGCAGGAGTCGTGGGGCGAGAGTAGTGAACACTGAAGCTTTCTTT.

The chain couples TRBV14 to TRBJ2-1, with 7 bases fitting TRBD2. Looked up from germline, CDR1 is SGHDN and CDR2 is FVKESK. Losses at the gene ends were 0 bases for V and 8 bases for J; bases not matched to a gene: 22. This CDR3 region has 20 residues. The CDR3 protein is CASSQDPLVFGGVNRDEQFF. The CDR3 DNA reads as TGTGCCAGCAGCCAAGATCCCTTGGTTTTTGGGGGGGTCAATAGGGATGAGCAGTTCTTC.

The rearrangement links TRBV27 to TRBJ2-5; D perhaps matches TRBD2 (5 bases). This CDR3 contains 15 residues. Trimming took off 5 bases at V and 5 bases at J, with 18 bases between the two ends. Germline CDR1 is MNHEY and CDR2 is SMNVEV (reference sequence). The CDR3 nucleotides read TGTGCCAGCAGTACCCTTTCAACGGGATTGGAGACCCAGTACTTC. Translation gives CASSTLSTGLETQYF.

This chain links TRBV19 with TRBJ2-5; TRBD2 matches 7 bases. This CDR3 region has 15 residues. V shed 0 bases and J 5 bases; nucleotides not matched to a gene: 6. Per the germline V gene, CDR1 is LNHDA and CDR2 is SQIVND (reference sequence). The CDR3 loop is CASSIDQRGKETQYF. The CDR3 DNA sequence: TGTGCCAGTAGTATAGATCAGCGGGGTAAGGAGACCCAGTACTTC.

This clone has just one count. The CDR3, as DNA: TGTGCCAGCAGCTTAGACGGACAGGGGATGAACACTGAAGCTTTCTTT. It specifies CASSLDGQGMNTEAFF. This sequence joins TRBV11-2 and TRBJ1-1; 9 bases align to TRBD1. The CDR3 contains 16 residues. V dropped 0 bases and J dropped 0; count of bases not matched to a gene: 2. Looked up from germline, CDR1 is SGHAT and CDR2 is FQNNGV. Based on the CDR3 plus reference TRBV11-2 and TRBJ1-1, the full variable domain is EAGVAQSPRYKIIEKRQSVAFWCNPISGHATLYWYQQILGQGPKLLIQFQNNGVVDDSQLPKDRFSAERLKGVDSTLKIQPAKLEDSAVYLCASSLDGQGMNTEAFFGQGTRLTVV.

This clone was recorded only once. The V gene is TRBV6-5, the J gene TRBJ2-3, with TRBD2 matching 7 bases. The CDR3 spans 15 residues. From germline, CDR1 is MNHEY and CDR2 SVGAGI. Unmatched junction bases numbered 9, after V lost 6 bases and J lost 3 bases. In DNA form, the CDR3 reads TGTGCCAGCAGAGCCCGGGGGGTCGGAACAGATACGCAGTATTTT. Translated, it gives CASRARGVGTDTQYF.

The CDR3 loop reads CASSRGPQETQYF. In DNA form, the CDR3 reads TGTGCCAGCTCACGCGGCCCGCAAGAGACCCAGTACTTC. The chain couples TRBV18 to TRBJ2-5, with D unresolved. The CDR3 consists of 13 residues. V gave up 4 bases and J gave up 2 bases, with 8 bases separating them. The germline V gene has CDR1 KGHSH and CDR2 LQKENI.

The V and J genes are TRBV2 and TRBJ2-6, with TRBD1 identical over 10 bases. V gave up 6 bases and J gave up 2 bases; unmatched junction bases: 1. This CDR3 comprises 15 residues. Germline-derived CDR1 and CDR2 are SNHLY and FYNNEI. The chain's CDR3 is CASRGQGTGANVLTF. For the CDR3, the DNA is TGTGCCAGCAGGGGACAGGGGACTGGGGCCAACGTCCTGACTTTC.

V gene TRBV7-9 combines with J gene TRBJ2-1, with a tentative D call TRBD2 (6 bases). Germline V gene sequence: CDR1 SEHNR, CDR2 FQNEAQ (reference sequence). The V and J ends lost 4 bases and 12 bases respectively, with 13 bases between them. This CDR3 has 12 residues. The CDR3 spells CASSSRESRQFF. The CDR3 DNA reads as TGTGCCAGCAGCTCCCGGGAGAGTCGGCAGTTCTTC. Drawing the rest from reference TRBV7-9 and TRBJ2-1, the complete variable domain is DTGVSQNPRHKITKRGQNVTFRCDPISEHNRLYWYRQTLGQGPEFLTYFQNEAQLEKSRLLSDRFSAERPKGSFSTLEIQRTEQGDSAMYLCASSSRESRQFFGPGTRLTVL.

This clone appeared a few times. The chain is built from TRBV18 and TRBJ2-3; D is unclear. Trimming shortened V by 6 bases and J by 1 base, and 11 bases separated the two germline ends. The CDR3 contains 14 residues. CDR1 is KGHSH, CDR2 LQKENI, per germline. In nucleotides, the CDR3 is TGTGCCAGCTCGGCGGATTGGGGCACAGATACGCAGTATTTT. This encodes CASSADWGTDTQYF.

The chain joins TRBV6-6 to TRBJ2-2; D might be TRBD1 (6 bases). This CDR3 spans 15 amino acids. CDR1 and CDR2 from the germline V gene are MNHNY and SVGAGI (reference sequence). V was trimmed by 4 bases and J by 4 bases, leaving 13 bases between them. The CDR3 region has the DNA TGTGCCAGCAGTTTAGGACAGTGGTCCACCGGGGAGCTGTTTTTT. It yields the protein CASSLGQWSTGELFF.

The chain has TRBV4-2 and TRBJ2-3; TRBD2 matches at 10 bases. Germline loops: CDR1 LGHNA, CDR2 YNFKEQ. V was pared by 2 bases and J by 2 bases, with 4 bases of the junction left unmatched. The length of the CDR3 is 16 residues. This CDR3 reads CASSQMGTSVTDTQYF. CDR3 coding DNA: TGTGCCAGCAGCCAAATGGGGACTAGCGTCACAGATACGCAGTATTTT.

This clone was detected a few times. The chain is built from TRBV14 and TRBJ2-3; D is possibly TRBD2 (6 bases). Trimming cost V 1 base and J 6 bases, with 14 bases left between them. The germline V gene has CDR1 SGHDN and CDR2 FVKESK. The CDR3 totals 15 residues. This CDR3 is CASSQANGRWDTQYF. The CDR3 DNA is TGTGCCAGCAGCCAAGCCAACGGGAGATGGGATACGCAGTATTTT. Looking up the rest from reference TRBV14 and TRBJ2-3 gives the full variable domain: EAGVTQFPSHSVIEKGQTVTLRCDPISGHDNLYWYRRVMGKEIKFLLHFVKESKQDESGMPNNRFLAERTGGTYSTLKVQPAELEDSGVYFCASSQANGRWDTQYFGPGTRLTVL.

This clone was detected a few times. The gene calls are TRBV28 and TRBJ1-2; tentative D call: TRBD1 (6 bases). Trimming removed 3 bases at V and 4 bases at J, with 12 bases between. Germline values: CDR1 MDHEN, CDR2 SYDVKM. The CDR3 runs to 14 residues. This CDR3 is CASSFGQSIYGYTF. In DNA, the CDR3 is TGTGCCAGCAGTTTCGGACAGAGTATCTATGGCTACACCTTC.

The rearrangement links TRBV6-5 to TRBJ1-5; weak D call: TRBD1 (5 bases). V was clipped by 5 bases and J by 1 base, with 9 bases between them. This CDR3 is built from 14 residues. The germline gives CDR1 MNHEY, CDR2 SVGAGI. The CDR3: CASSRRQSNQPQHF. Here the CDR3 DNA reads TGTGCCAGCAGTCGAAGACAGAGCAATCAGCCCCAGCATTTT.

V usage is TRBV2 and J usage is TRBJ1-1; no definite D call. V was cut by 4 bases and J by 3 bases, with 12 bases left in between. Germline CDR1 reads SNHLY; CDR2 reads FYNNEI. This CDR3 comprises 14 residues. The CDR3 loop is CASSVGRSYTEAFF. CDR3 coding DNA: TGTGCCAGCAGTGTTGGGAGATCATACACTGAAGCTTTCTTT.

This chain uses TRBV12-5 with TRBJ1-2, with TRBD1 matching 9 bases. The CDR3 extends over 13 amino acids. Trimming took 4 bases from V and 7 from J; bases not matched to a gene: 4. Germline CDR1 LGHNT, CDR2 FRNRAP. This CDR3 is CASGSQGASGYTF. In DNA, the CDR3 is TGTGCTAGTGGTTCACAGGGGGCGAGTGGCTACACCTTC.

The CDR3 DNA sequence: TGTGCCACCTATCAAGGAGGGAACACCGGGGAGCTGTTTTTT. Translation gives CATYQGGNTGELFF. The chain joins TRBV2 to TRBJ2-2; the D gene is possibly TRBD2 (5 bases). The germline V and J ends were trimmed by 10 bases and 1 base, with 13 bases remaining between them. This CDR3 is built from 14 residues. CDR1 and CDR2 (germline): SNHLY, FYNNEI.

The chain joins TRBV9 to TRBJ2-7; no definite D call. CDR3 length equals 14 residues. The V gene lost 3 bases and the J gene lost 0 bases, with 10 bases spanning the gap. Germline V gives CDR1 SGDLS, CDR2 YYNGEE. The CDR3 nucleotides are TGTGCCAGCAGCGAAGAGAGGTTCTCCTACGAGCAGTACTTC. Protein sequence: CASSEERFSYEQYF.

The chain is built from TRBV5-1 and TRBJ2-1; the D gene is possibly TRBD2 (5 bases). Germline V gene lookup returns CDR1 SGHRS and CDR2 YFSETQ. The CDR3 is 14 residues long. V was shortened by 0 bases and J by 9 bases, with 13 bases between the two germline ends. Written as DNA, the CDR3 is TGCGCCAGCAGCTTGGAAGGGAGTTTGGGTGAGCAGTTCTTC. It translates to CASSLEGSLGEQFF.